Shown below are 27 T cell receptor beta chains from a single sample sequenced in a study of CD8 T cells in ankylosing spondylitis. TCRdb re-analysed the 5' RACE reads in MiXCR, keeping a single row per CDR3 protein. Here the sample spans 210,000 or so distinct CDR3 sequences, 8% to 9% being singletons. The sequenced sample consisted of blood, either unsorted or a sorted T cell fraction (not recorded which). All receptors derive from a female donor with ankylosing spondylitis or in good health (not recorded which).

In its sample, this clonotype was seen many times. The rearrangement links TRBV11-3 to TRBJ2-3; D is undetermined. The CDR3 length is 15 residues. Germline-derived CDR1 and CDR2 are SGHNT and YENEEA. Trimming took off 4 bases at V and 1 base at J, with 12 bases between the two ends. This chain's CDR3 is CASSSGPSGTDTQYF. As DNA, the CDR3 is TGTGCCAGCAGCTCAGGACCTTCTGGCACAGATACGCAGTATTTT.

Remarks on this clonotype: This may come from a read error, since a much larger clone is one base off. This rearrangement joins TRBV5-5 to TRBJ2-1; D remains ambiguous. This CDR3 has 11 residues. In germline, CDR1 is SGHKS, CDR2 YYEKEE (reference sequence). The DNA of the CDR3 is TGTGCCAGCAACTTGTTCCATGAGCAGTTCTTC. Translated: CASNLFHEQFF.

Ten or more counts support this clonotype. The V gene is TRBV12-3 or TRBV12-4, the J gene TRBJ1-1; D unresolved. This CDR3 spans 14 amino acids. Trimming took off 2 bases at V and 6 bases at J, with 13 bases between the two ends. In DNA, the CDR3 is TGTGCCAGCAGTTTATTACGGGATTCGGCTGAAGCTTTCTTT. Protein product: CASSLLRDSAEAFF.

The chain combines TRBV10-3 with TRBJ2-7, with 9 bases lining up with TRBD1. V shed 6 bases and J 5 bases; nucleotides not matched to a gene: 11. The CDR3 is made up of 15 amino acids. Germline loops: CDR1 ENHRY, CDR2 SYGVKD. CDR3 residues: CAISARTGVLDEQYF. CDR3 DNA: TGTGCCATCAGCGCCCGGACAGGGGTCCTAGACGAGCAGTACTTC.

This clonotype showed up many times. The chain uses TRBV20-1 and TRBJ2-1, with TRBD2 identical over 12 bases. Trimming at V came to 0 bases and at J to 7 bases, leaving 4 bases not matched to a gene. The CDR3 has 15 residues. From germline, CDR1 is DFQATT and CDR2 SNEGSKA (reference sequence). CDR3 DNA: TGCAGTGCTAGAGATCGACTAGCGGGAGCTAATGAGCAGTTCTTC. This sequence encodes CSARDRLAGANEQFF.

The chain joins TRBV30 to TRBJ2-1; 8 nucleotides line up with TRBD2. The V gene end was trimmed by 3 bases and the J gene end by 12 bases; junction bases not matched to a gene: 16. The CDR3 contains 15 residues. Germline V CDR1 and CDR2: GTSNPN, SVGIG (reference sequence). Here the CDR3 reads CAWRKGTGGGWGQFF. The CDR3 region has the DNA TGTGCCTGGAGAAAGGGGACGGGAGGGGGTTGGGGGCAGTTCTTC.

At least ten counts were recorded for this clonotype. V and J are TRBV10-3 and TRBJ2-1; D is perhaps TRBD1 (5 bases). Trimming took 5 bases from V and 0 from J, leaving 11 bases between them. This CDR3 spans 15 amino acids. Germline V lookup: CDR1 ENHRY, CDR2 SYGVKD. CDR3 residues: CAISSTRDSYNEQFF. The CDR3 coding sequence is TGTGCCATCAGTTCCACCAGGGACTCCTACAATGAGCAGTTCTTC.

This clonotype was seen at least ten times. The V and J genes are TRBV28 and TRBJ1-1; 7 bases are shared with TRBD1. The CDR3 is 15 residues long. Germline V CDR1 and CDR2: MDHEN, SYDVKM. The junction had 8 bases not matched to a gene; V was cut back by 6 bases and J by 1 base. CDR3 residues: CASSLDREENTEAFF. DNA of the CDR3: TGTGCCAGCAGCTTAGACAGGGAAGAGAACACTGAAGCTTTCTTT.

This clonotype was observed a few times. V usage is TRBV5-1 and J usage is TRBJ2-7, with unresolved D. Trimming stripped 0 bases from V and 5 bases from J, with 15 bases between. The germline gives CDR1 SGHRS, CDR2 YFSETQ. This CDR3 region has 15 residues. This CDR3 reads CASSLDMASRDEQYF. DNA for the CDR3: TGCGCCAGCAGCTTGGATATGGCCAGCCGGGACGAGCAGTACTTC. Filled out from reference TRBV5-1 and TRBJ2-7, the complete variable domain reads KAGVTQTPRYLIKTRGQQVTLSCSPISGHRSVSWYQQTPGQGLQFLFEYFSETQRNKGNFPGRFSGRQFSNSRSEMNVSTLELGDSALYLCASSLDMASRDEQYFGPGTRLTVT.

This clonotype was found many times. The chain recombines TRBV30 with TRBJ2-3, with D uncertain. The germline V gene encodes CDR1 GTSNPN and CDR2 SVGIG (reference sequence). The CDR3 runs to 12 residues. V shed 8 bases and J shed 3 bases, with 12 bases lying between them. Written as DNA, the CDR3 is TGTGCCGTGAGGTCGAGGACAGATACGCAGTATTTT. The encoded protein is CAVRSRTDTQYF.

This clonotype was detected many times. For the CDR3, the DNA is TGTGCCAGCAGCTTAGGAGGACAGGGGGGAGCTTTCTTT. This encodes CASSLGGQGGAFF. V is TRBV11-2 and J is TRBJ1-1, with 10 bases aligning to TRBD1. The ends lost 1 base at V and 10 bases at J; junction bases unmatched: 3. The CDR3 consists of 13 residues. Germline-derived CDR1 and CDR2 are SGHAT and FQNNGV. Full variable domain (rest looked up from reference TRBV11-2 and TRBJ1-1): EAGVAQSPRYKIIEKRQSVAFWCNPISGHATLYWYQQILGQGPKLLIQFQNNGVVDDSQLPKDRFSAERLKGVDSTLKIQPAKLEDSAVYLCASSLGGQGGAFFGQGTRLTVV.

This clonotype was recorded many times. The CDR3 bases are TGCAGCGTTGGGGACGAGAAGTCCGGGGAGCTGTTTTTT. It specifies CSVGDEKSGELFF. This chain uses TRBV29-1 with TRBJ2-2; D tentatively fits TRBD1 or TRBD2 (5 bases each). From germline, CDR1 is SQVTM and CDR2 ANQGSEA. Trimming removed 4 bases from V and 6 bases from J, with 12 bases in between. The CDR3 consists of 13 residues.

This clonotype occurred a few times. The chain links TRBV19 to TRBJ2-3; TRBD2 is a possible D gene (6 bases). The CDR3 contains 13 residues. Germline CDR1 and CDR2: LNHDA and SQIVND (reference sequence). Trimming removed 5 bases from V and 7 bases from J, with 13 bases in between. The chain's CDR3 is CASSAGTVNTQYF. CDR3 coding DNA: TGTGCCAGTAGTGCCGGGACTGTCAATACGCAGTATTTT.

The rearrangement links TRBV6-1 to TRBJ1-1, with TRBD1 as a possible D gene (5 bases). Germline V lookup: CDR1 MNHNS, CDR2 SASEGT. V was trimmed by 7 bases and J by 5 bases, leaving 20 bases between them. The CDR3 sequence is 15 residues long. This CDR3 reads CASKRVGRIGTEAFF. CDR3 coding DNA: TGTGCCAGCAAAAGGGTGGGACGGATAGGGACTGAAGCTTTCTTT.

This clonotype showed up many times. The gene calls are TRBV12-3 or TRBV12-4 and TRBJ2-1; tentative D call: TRBD2 (6 bases). V was cut by 2 bases and J by 7 bases, with 18 bases left in between. The CDR3 extends over 16 amino acids. As DNA, the CDR3 is TGTGCCAGCAGTTTACGGAGCGGCGGGCGGGAAAATGAGCAGTTCTTC. Translated, it gives CASSLRSGGRENEQFF.

This clonotype was recorded many times. The chain carries TRBV5-1 and TRBJ2-1; 9 nucleotides align to TRBD2. This CDR3 has 19 amino acids. Looked up from germline, CDR1 is SGHRS and CDR2 is YFSETQ. Trimming removed 1 base from V and 7 bases from J; junction bases left unmatched: 18. CDR3 nucleotides: TGCGCCAGCAGCTTGAGTTCTGGGGGGAGCGGACTAGCGCGGAATGAGCAGTTCTTC. Its translation is CASSLSSGGSGLARNEQFF.

In this sample, this clonotype turned up many times. V gene TRBV6-2 or TRBV6-3 combines with J gene TRBJ2-5, with D unclear. There are 13 residues in the CDR3. The germline CDR1 and CDR2 sequences are MNHEY and SVGEGT. Trimming removed 3 bases from V and 5 bases from J, with 10 bases in between. The CDR3 sequence is CASSYWGIETQYF. DNA of the CDR3: TGTGCCAGCAGTTATTGGGGTATTGAGACCCAGTACTTC.

This clonotype was detected ten times or more. This sequence joins TRBV20-1 and TRBJ1-1; 7 positions agree with TRBD1. V dropped 6 bases and J dropped 2; count of bases not matched to a gene: 6. CDR1 DFQATT and CDR2 SNEGSKA come from the germline V gene (reference sequence). CDR3 length equals 13 residues. For the CDR3, the DNA is TGCAGTGCCCCGACAGGGTTAAACACTGAAGCTTTCTTT. It yields the protein CSAPTGLNTEAFF.

The gene calls are TRBV20-1 and TRBJ2-5; D is undetermined. Germline loops: CDR1 DFQATT, CDR2 SNEGSKA (reference sequence). This CDR3 is 13 amino acids long. Trimming removed 2 bases at V and 1 base at J, with 8 bases between. The CDR3 DNA follows: TGCAGTGCTAGAAACCCGGTCCAAGAGACCCAGTACTTC. Translating it yields CSARNPVQETQYF.

The gene calls are TRBV7-3 and TRBJ2-7; D uncertain. This CDR3 region has 14 residues. In germline, CDR1 is SGHTA, CDR2 FQGTGA. V gave up 5 bases and J gave up 3 bases, with 14 bases separating them. CDR3 DNA sequence: TGTGCCAGCAGCCCTGGCTCTTTGGGCTACGAGCAGTACTTC. This encodes CASSPGSLGYEQYF. Complete variable domain (other parts from reference TRBV7-3 and TRBJ2-7): GAGVSQTPSNKVTEKGKYVELRCDPISGHTALYWYRQSLGQGPEFLIYFQGTGAADDSGLPNDRFFAVRPEGSVSTLKIQRTERGDSAVYLCASSPGSLGYEQYFGPGTRLTVT.

This chain uses TRBV11-2 with TRBJ2-7; 7 bases match TRBD2. The J segment lost 2 bases and the V segment lost 4 bases, leaving 11 bases of the junction unmatched. Germline loops: CDR1 SGHAT, CDR2 FQNNGV. The CDR3 has 16 residues. In nucleotides, the CDR3 is TGTGCCAGCAGCTGGGGGGGGTCCTCCTCTCCCTACGAGCAGTACTTC. Translation gives CASSWGGSSSPYEQYF.

This clonotype has ten or more counts. The V gene is TRBV19, the J gene TRBJ1-4; possibly TRBD1 for D (5 bases). The V and J ends lost 7 bases and 3 bases respectively, with 12 bases between them. Germline V CDR1 and CDR2: LNHDA, SQIVND (reference sequence). The CDR3 loop spans 14 amino acids. The CDR3 coding sequence is TGTGCCAGTACCCAGAGAGGGGCTAATGAAAAACTGTTTTTT. This gives the protein CASTQRGANEKLFF.

This clonotype was seen repeatedly, ten times or more. V is TRBV12-3 or TRBV12-4 and J is TRBJ1-2; TRBD1 matches at 7 bases. Germline trimming cut 1 base from V and 6 bases from J; bases unmatched to any gene: 2. The CDR3 runs to 13 residues. This chain's CDR3 is CASSLDRGDGYTF. CDR3 DNA sequence: TGTGCCAGCAGTTTAGACAGGGGAGATGGCTACACCTTC.

This clonotype was recorded at least ten times. The chain joins TRBV12-3 or TRBV12-4 to TRBJ1-5; D may be TRBD1 (5 bases). This CDR3 has 15 residues. Trimming took off 6 bases at V and 3 bases at J, with 15 bases between the two ends. The CDR3 reads CASSPGAGNNQPQHF. The CDR3 DNA is TGTGCCAGCAGCCCTGGGGCAGGGAACAATCAGCCCCAGCATTTT.

The sample holds many counts of this clonotype. The gene calls are TRBV12-3 or TRBV12-4 and TRBJ2-7; D gene uncertain. V was trimmed by 5 bases and J by 3 bases, leaving 8 bases between them. This CDR3 spans 12 amino acids. CDR3 region: CASSREDYEQYF. The DNA of the CDR3 is TGTGCCAGCAGTCGCGAGGACTACGAGCAGTACTTC.

The V call is TRBV19, the J call TRBJ2-5, with D tentatively TRBD1 (6 bases). The CDR3 is 15 amino acids. CDR1 and CDR2 from the germline V gene are LNHDA and SQIVND (reference sequence). V lost 4 bases to trimming and J lost 1 base, with 13 bases between them. CDR3 amino acids: CASSKLQGLQETQYF. The CDR3 coding sequence is TGTGCCAGTAGTAAACTACAGGGCCTCCAAGAGACCCAGTACTTC.

In this sample, this clonotype turned up many times. The chain carries TRBV6-2 or TRBV6-3 and TRBJ1-2, with 8 bases that match TRBD1. V lost 7 bases and J lost 7; bases outside the gene matches: 14. This CDR3 comprises 15 residues. From germline, CDR1 is MNHEY and CDR2 SVGEGT. DNA for the CDR3: TGTGCCAGCACCGATCCTGACAGGGGTAGAGGTGGCTACACCTTC. Translation gives CASTDPDRGRGGYTF.